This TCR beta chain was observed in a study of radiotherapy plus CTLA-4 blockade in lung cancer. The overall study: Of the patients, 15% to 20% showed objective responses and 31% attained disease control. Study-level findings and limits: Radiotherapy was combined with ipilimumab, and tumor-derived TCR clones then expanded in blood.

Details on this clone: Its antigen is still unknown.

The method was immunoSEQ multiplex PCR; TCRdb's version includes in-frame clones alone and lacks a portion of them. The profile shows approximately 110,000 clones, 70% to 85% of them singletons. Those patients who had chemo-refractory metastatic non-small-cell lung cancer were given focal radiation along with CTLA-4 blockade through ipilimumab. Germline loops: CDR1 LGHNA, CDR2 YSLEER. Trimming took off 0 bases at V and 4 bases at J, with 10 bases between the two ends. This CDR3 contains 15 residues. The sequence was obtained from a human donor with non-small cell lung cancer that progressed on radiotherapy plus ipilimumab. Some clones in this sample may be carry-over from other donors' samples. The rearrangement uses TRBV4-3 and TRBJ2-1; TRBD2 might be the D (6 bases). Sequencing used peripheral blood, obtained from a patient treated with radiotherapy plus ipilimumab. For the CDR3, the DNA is TGCGCCAGCAGCCAAGATGGGGGGTCATACAATGAGCAGTTCTTC. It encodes CASSQDGGSYNEQFF.